The 2 T cell receptor beta chains below all came from one sample that was sequenced in a study of CD8 T cells in ankylosing spondylitis. TCRdb reprocessed the 5' RACE reads via MiXCR and lists one record per CDR3 protein. The repertoire has a few hundred thousand distinct CDR3 sequences, less than 25% of them found once; the top ten carry about 4%. Specimen: blood, either unsorted or a sorted T cell fraction (not recorded which). The receptors were sampled from a female donor with ankylosing spondylitis or in good health (not recorded which).

V usage is TRBV7-2 and J usage is TRBJ2-4; TRBD2 might be the D (6 bases). The V end was cut by 5 bases, the J end by 0 bases, with 11 bases between. Per the germline V gene, CDR1 is SGHTA and CDR2 is FQGNSA. This CDR3 is built from 15 residues. DNA of the CDR3: TGTGCCAGCAGCGGAGGGATTTTAGCCAAAAACATTCAGTACTTC. Translation gives CASSGGILAKNIQYF.

Here the CDR3 DNA reads TGTGCCAGCAGCCCCGCATGGGACAGGGGAGCTAACGTCGATGAGCAGTTCTTC. Translated, it gives CASSPAWDRGANVDEQFF. The chain has TRBV11-1 and TRBJ2-1, with 10 positions matching TRBD1. The CDR3 length is 18 residues. Losses at the gene ends were 5 bases for V and 8 bases for J; bases not matched to a gene: 18. Germline CDR1 is SGHAT and CDR2 is FQDESV (reference sequence). Full variable domain (rest looked up from reference TRBV11-1 and TRBJ2-1): EAEVAQSPRYKITEKSQAVAFWCDPISGHATLYWYRQILGQGPELLVQFQDESVVDDSQLPKDRFSAERLKGVDSTLKIQPAELGDSAMYLCASSPAWDRGANVDEQFFGPGTRLTVL.